Sequencing of this T cell receptor (beta chain) was carried out in a study of cytomegalovirus exposure and HLA in healthy donors. As regards this clone: Its antigen is not identified.

Vbeta (60) and Jbeta (13) primers were used in the PCR. Clones were sequenced by immunoSEQ multiplex PCR, and TCRdb holds only the in-frame ones, with some missing. The table records 150,000 to 200,000 clones, around 84% of them present only once. Regarding the study as a whole: The authors excluded some V segments, including TRBV6-2 and TRBV6-3, as indistinguishable. Productive rates of about 87% or about 30% were seen for most TCR beta V segments in an earlier analysis. Most TCR sequences were uncommon, yet certain public TCRs appeared in many donors. Further analysis, carried out later, found HLA-associated TCR beta chains more clonally expanded than equally common other chains.

This CDR3 region has 18 residues. Trimming took off 0 bases at V and 10 bases at J, with 26 bases between the two ends. The V gene's germline CDR1 is SGDLS and CDR2 YYNGEE. This chain links TRBV9 with TRBJ2-1; TRBD1 might be the D (6 bases). This sequence originates from a woman between 40 and 55 years old in good health and CMV-seronegative. Sequencing was done on a sample of PBMCs. This chain's CDR3 is CASSVEALYSGTREEQFF. The CDR3 nucleotides read TGTGCCAGCAGCGTAGAAGCACTTTACTCCGGGACAAGGGAGGAGCAGTTCTTC.